The entry that follows covers one TCR beta chain sequence. The study ran its PCR with 60 Vbeta and 13 Jbeta primers. Using immunoSEQ multiplex PCR, the repertoire was profiled, and TCRdb retains in-frame clones only, with some absent. The sample shows roughly 140,000 clones, 55% to 80% of them seen only once. This sample stems from a study of cytomegalovirus exposure and HLA in healthy donors. This CDR3 is 14 amino acids long. Germline V gene data show CDR1 as MNHEY and CDR2 as SMNVEV (reference sequence). The ends were cut back, 4 bases at V and 4 bases at J, with 11 bases in the middle. Healthy individuals who donated bone marrow served as the donors.

The sequence was obtained from a woman aged 55-69 years in good health and CMV-seropositive. The chain joins TRBV27 to TRBJ2-1; D possibly corresponds to TRBD2 (6 bases). The material sequenced was PBMCs. As DNA, the CDR3 is TGTGCCAGCAGTTCCACGGGAGCATACAATGAGCAGTTCTTC. Its protein is CASSSTGAYNEQFF.